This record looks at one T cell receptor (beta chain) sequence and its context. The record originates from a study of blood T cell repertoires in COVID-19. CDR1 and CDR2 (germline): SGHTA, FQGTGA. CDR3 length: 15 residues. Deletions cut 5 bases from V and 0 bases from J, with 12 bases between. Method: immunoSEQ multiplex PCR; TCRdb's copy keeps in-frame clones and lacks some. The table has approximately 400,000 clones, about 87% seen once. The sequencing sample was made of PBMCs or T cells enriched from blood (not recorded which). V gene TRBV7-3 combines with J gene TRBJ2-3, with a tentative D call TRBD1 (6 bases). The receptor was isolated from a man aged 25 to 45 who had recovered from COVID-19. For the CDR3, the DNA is TGTGCCAGCAGCAGCGGACAGAATAGCACAGATACGCAGTATTTT. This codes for CASSSGQNSTDTQYF.